This TCR beta chain was sequenced in a study of blood T cells in healthy people across ages. The people who gave samples were healthy Caucasians from Russia, aged roughly 6 to 95. This clonotype was seen repeatedly, ten times or more. Antigen: not known. Primed by a sample-barcoded 5' primer and a J-beta primer mix, a second PCR proceeded for about 7 to 11 cycles. TCRdb used MiXCR to reprocess the 5' RACE reads, holding one entry per CDR3 protein. Of roughly 640,000 distinct CDR3 sequences in the sample, roughly 30% were seen once. Study-wide results and caveats: Leaving the PBMCs unsorted stopped any conclusive comparison of naive versus antigen-experienced cells. When set beside aged donors, long-lived donors presented more naive CD4+ cells and higher diversity. Naive T cell percentage strongly correlated with TCR beta diversity.

This CDR3 region has 13 residues. V lost 3 bases and J lost 5, with 10 bases in between. Germline V CDR1 and CDR2: MGHDK, SYGVNS. The material sequenced was blood. The gene calls are TRBV25-1 and TRBJ2-5; a possible D gene is TRBD2 (5 bases). The TCR comes from a woman of 80 years or more in good health. CDR3 nucleotide sequence: TGTGCCAGCAGTGACGAGGGTTGGGAGACCCAGTACTTC. Translated: CASSDEGWETQYF.